This section outlines one TCR beta chain sequence together with its context. This record comes from a study of blood T cell repertoires in COVID-19. Across the study: COVID-19 samples from acute and convalescent phases originated in the United States, Italy and Spain. The analysed material was cDNA or gDNA that came from T cells, B-cell-depleted T cells, or PBMCs.

Original handling: Estimates of nucleated cell counts were drawn from the amplification of reference gene primers. This table comes from immunoSEQ multiplex PCR, and its TCRdb copy is limited to in-frame clones, with some not included. The V and J calls and clone size come from that table; D and trimming were worked out from the DNA. Here the sample spans about 140,000 clones, under 85% being singletons. The V gene lost 3 bases and the J gene lost 4 bases, with 12 bases spanning the gap. CDR3 length: 14 amino acids. Per the germline V gene, CDR1 is SGHAT and CDR2 is FQDESV (reference sequence). The sample taken for sequencing was peripheral blood. The clonotype was recovered from a human donor in a cohort sampled during active COVID-19. The genes are TRBV11-1 and TRBJ1-1; possible D gene TRBD1, 5 bases. The chain's CDR3 is CASSFRLGGTEAFF. CDR3 coding DNA: TGTGCCAGCAGCTTTAGGTTGGGGGGCACTGAAGCTTTCTTT.